This T cell receptor (beta chain) appears in the sequencing data of a study of T-cell memory formation after mild COVID-19. Study-level results: Pre-infection memory contained some responding clones, which suggested that cross-reactive memory had joined. CD4/CD8 balance held among clones contracting day 15 to 85, and later expanders leaned CD4+.

Note on this clonotype: Its specificity is unknown.

Looked up from germline, CDR1 is KGHDR and CDR2 is SFDVKD. The CDR3 extends over 18 amino acids. The V end lost 3 bases, the J end lost 2 bases, and 20 bases lay between the germline ends. TCRdb called the 5' RACE reads again in MiXCR, with one record for every CDR3 protein. The sample includes almost 350,000 distinct CDR3 sequences, less than 25% of them seen just once. The sample comprised PBMCs or a T cell subset sorted from them (not recorded which). The sequence was obtained from a man younger than 35 who had mild COVID-19 (a few samples of this study predate the infection). Cell type and time point are not known. The V gene is TRBV24-1, the J gene TRBJ2-3, with D unresolved. The CDR3 nucleotides are TGTGCCACCAGTGATCCTATCGGGCAGGATTTACTCACAGATACGCAGTATTTT. It specifies CATSDPIGQDLLTDTQYF.